The rows below give T cell receptor beta chains drawn from one sample of a study of blood T cell repertoires in COVID-19. Clones were sequenced by immunoSEQ multiplex PCR, and TCRdb holds only the in-frame ones, with some missing. The repertoire includes 150,000 to 200,000 clones, about 88% of them detected once, and under 0.85% sits in the top ten. Input material: PBMCs or T cells enriched from blood (not recorded which). The receptors were sampled from a woman aged 18-29 years who had recovered from COVID-19. Both conserved end residues are part of each CDR3. Fields, in order: V gene, J gene, D gene, clone size, CDR3 DNA, CDR3 protein. D genes are given only for firm matches. Size is omitted from some rows. Given values are once, few, many or a class for expanded clones.

>TRBV28|TRBJ2-5|TRBD2|few
TGTGCCAGCAGTTTTGTACGGGGGGGCTCGGCTAGCGGCCAAGAGACCCAGTACTTC
CASSFVRGGSASGQETQYF
>TRBV28|TRBJ1-4|NA|NA
TGTGCCAGCAGTCCCCCAGGGGCTAATGAAAAACTGTTTTTT
CASSPPGANEKLFF
>TRBV27|TRBJ1-6|TRBD1|NA
TGTGCCAGCAGAATGGGAGGGACAGGGAGAGTGTCCTTCCACTTT
CASRMGGTGRVSFHF
>TRBV6-4|TRBJ2-1|TRBD1|NA
TGTGCCAGCAGTGAATCAACCGGGACAGGGGCCTTTTCCTCCTACAATGAGCAGTTCTTC
CASSESTGTGAFSSYNEQFF
>TRBV28|TRBJ2-5|NA|NA
TGTGCCAGCAGCTTCCTAGGGGAAGAGACCCAGTACTTC
CASSFLGEETQYF
>TRBV5-5|TRBJ1-2|NA|NA
TGTGCCAGCAGCTTTCAGGAATTGGTCGATGGCTACACCTTC
CASSFQELVDGYTF
>TRBV6-2/TRBV6-3|TRBJ1-2|TRBD1|NA
TGTGCCAGCAGTGGGGACAGGGGGCTGCTTAACTATGGCTACACCTTC
CASSGDRGLLNYGYTF
>TRBV5-5|TRBJ2-5|NA|NA
TGTGCCAGCAGCTTGAATACTGGGGGCTATGAGACCCAGTACTTC
CASSLNTGGYETQYF
>TRBV3-1/TRBV3-2|TRBJ2-1|TRBD1|NA
TGTGCCAGCAGCCAAGGTGACAGGGCCCACAATGAGCAGTTCTTC
CASSQGDRAHNEQFF
>TRBV24-1|TRBJ2-1|TRBD2|once
TGTGCCACCAGTGGGTCGCAAGCCGGGACTAGCGGGAGGTACATTTACAATGAGCAGTTCTTC
CATSGSQAGTSGRYIYNEQFF
>TRBV5-4|TRBJ2-7|NA|many
TGTGCCAGCAGCCCGGGTCCCTCCTCCTACGAGCAGTACTTC
CASSPGPSSYEQYF
>TRBV7-8|TRBJ2-1|NA|NA
TGTGCCAGCAGCTTCCGAGGCCTTGAGCAGTTCTTC
CASSFRGLEQFF
>TRBV21-1|TRBJ2-7|NA|NA
TGTGCCAGCAGCAAATCTGGGTCCGGGACAGAATACGAGCAGTACTTC
CASSKSGSGTEYEQYF
>TRBV3-1/TRBV3-2|TRBJ2-7|NA|NA
TGTGCCAGCAGCCAAGTGGGGACTGTTAGCTCCTACGAGCAGTACTTC
CASSQVGTVSSYEQYF
>TRBV15|TRBJ2-1|TRBD2|NA
TGTGCCACCAGCAGTCGTAACCCAGGACTAGCGGGAGGATGGGGAGATGAGCAGTTCTTC
CATSSRNPGLAGGWGDEQFF
>TRBV28|TRBJ1-1|TRBD1|NA
TGTGCCAGCATTACAGGGGGTCTACAGGGGTCGGACACTGAAGCTTTCTTT
CASITGGLQGSDTEAFF
>TRBV28|TRBJ1-2|NA|NA
TGTGCCAGCAGTCGCCAGAACTATGGCTACACCTTC
CASSRQNYGYTF
>TRBV11-2|TRBJ1-3|NA|NA
TGTGCCAGCAGCCAGTCGCAGGCTGGAAACACCATATATTTT
CASSQSQAGNTIYF
>TRBV6-1|TRBJ2-5|NA|NA
TGTGCCAGCAGTGAAGGACTACGTCAAGAGACCCAGTACTTC
CASSEGLRQETQYF
>TRBV9|TRBJ2-7|TRBD1|NA
TGTGCCAGCAGCGCCCCCACAGACAGGGTTCCCTACGAGCAGTACTTC
CASSAPTDRVPYEQYF
>TRBV6-5|TRBJ2-4|TRBD2|NA
TGTGCCAGCACGCGACTAGCGGGAGGGGGCATTCAGTACTTC
CASTRLAGGGIQYF
>TRBV7-3|TRBJ1-1|NA|once
TGTGCCAGCAGCTTAGAACCGGGATCTGAAGCTTTCTTT
CASSLEPGSEAFF
>TRBV28|TRBJ2-7|TRBD1|NA
TGTGCCAGCAGTTCTCCTAGGACAGGGGCCGAAGAGCAGTACTTC
CASSSPRTGAEEQYF
>TRBV7-9|TRBJ1-2|NA|NA
TGTGCCAGCAGCCCCTCGGGGGGGGGCTATGGCTACACCTTC
CASSPSGGGYGYTF
>TRBV11-3|TRBJ1-5|TRBD1|NA
TGTGCCAGCAGCCTGGACAGGGGCAATCAGCCCCAGCATTTT
CASSLDRGNQPQHF
>TRBV6-5|TRBJ1-3|NA|NA
TGTGCCAGCAGTTACGGGGCAGGAGGAAACACCATATATTTT
CASSYGAGGNTIYF
>TRBV19|TRBJ2-3|TRBD2|NA
TGTGCCAGTAGTATGCTTGCGGGAGGGGCAGATACGCAGTATTTT
CASSMLAGGADTQYF
>TRBV7-3|TRBJ2-1|NA|NA
TGTGCCAGCAGCCTACTTACAGGCGGTGAGCAGTTCTTC
CASSLLTGGEQFF
>TRBV27|TRBJ2-2|TRBD1|NA
TGTGCCAGCAGCCCATCGCGGCAGGGGGCTCTGTTTTTT
CASSPSRQGALFF
>TRBV30|TRBJ1-1|TRBD1|NA
TGTGCCTGGAGTGGAGGGACAGGGACGCGTAGTACTGAAGCTTTCTTT
CAWSGGTGTRSTEAFF
>TRBV6-2/TRBV6-3|TRBJ2-5|NA|NA
TGTGCCAGCAGTTACTCATCTAGCCGGGAGACCCAGTACTTC
CASSYSSSRETQYF
>TRBV5-4|TRBJ2-7|NA|NA
TGTGCCAGCAGCCCCAACGGAGGGAACGAGCAGTACTTC
CASSPNGGNEQYF
>TRBV28|TRBJ1-5|NA|NA
TGTGCCAGCAGCTCTAGTGGTTCAACCAGAAATCAGCCCCAGCATTTT
CASSSSGSTRNQPQHF
>TRBV5-5|TRBJ2-7|TRBD1|once
TGTGCCAGCAGCCAGGACAGGGCCCCCAACGAGCAGTACTTC
CASSQDRAPNEQYF
>TRBV11-2|TRBJ2-5|NA|NA
TGTGCCAGCAGCTCACAGGGTGGCCGCGGACAGACCCAGTACTTC
CASSSQGGRGQTQYF
>TRBV27|TRBJ2-7|NA|NA
TGTGCCAGCAGTACCCAACGCCCCACTAGATTCAACGAGCAGTACTTC
CASSTQRPTRFNEQYF
>TRBV7-2|TRBJ2-3|TRBD2|NA
TGTGCCAGCAGCGGGCTAGCGGGAGGAATGGATACGCAGTATTTT
CASSGLAGGMDTQYF
>TRBV5-5|TRBJ2-3|TRBD2|NA
TGTGCCAGCAGCTGGGGAGGGAGCACAGATACGCAGTATTTT
CASSWGGSTDTQYF
>TRBV10-3|TRBJ1-1|TRBD1|NA
TGTGCCATCAAACTCAGGGGGCAGGACACTGAAGCTTTCTTT
CAIKLRGQDTEAFF
>TRBV5-6|TRBJ1-2|NA|once
TGTGCCAGCAGCTTGCTACAGGGCACTAACTATGGCTACACCTTC
CASSLLQGTNYGYTF
>TRBV4-2|TRBJ1-3|TRBD1|once
TGTGCCAGCAGCCAAAGCCATGGGACAGGGGCACTAATCGTCTCTGGAAACACCATATATTTT
CASSQSHGTGALIVSGNTIYF
>TRBV6-5|TRBJ2-5|NA|NA
TGTGCCGTGCGGAGCGACCGGGAGACCCAGTACTTC
CAVRSDRETQYF
>TRBV30|TRBJ1-2|NA|NA
TGTGCCTGGAGCTATGGGGGCAGTGACTATGGCTACACCTTC
CAWSYGGSDYGYTF
>TRBV9|TRBJ2-7|NA|NA
TGTGCCAGCAGCCTTGGGACTCGCGCGCACGAGCAGTACTTC
CASSLGTRAHEQYF
>TRBV5-6|TRBJ1-1|NA|NA
TGTGCCAGCAGCCCCGACGGTTGGGGAGGGGGCACTGAAGCTTTCTTT
CASSPDGWGGGTEAFF
>TRBV14|TRBJ2-7|NA|NA
TGTGCCAGCAGCACAAGAGGGTACGGGAGCTCCTACGAGCAGTACTTC
CASSTRGYGSSYEQYF
>TRBV23-1|TRBJ1-5|TRBD1|NA
TGCGCCAGCAGTCAATCATCGCAGGGGGAAAGCAATCAGCCCCAGCATTTT
CASSQSSQGESNQPQHF
>TRBV9|TRBJ2-3|NA|NA
TGTGCCAGCAGCGTAGATTCAAGCACAGATACGCAGTATTTT
CASSVDSSTDTQYF
>TRBV4-1|TRBJ1-5|NA|NA
TGCGCCAGCAGCCAGAAAGGGGTCAGCGAATTTGGGCCCCAGCATTTT
CASSQKGVSEFGPQHF
>TRBV7-9|TRBJ2-3|TRBD2|NA
TGTGCCAGCAGAGAAAACTTAGCGGGTTCCCCAGATACGCAGTATTTT
CASRENLAGSPDTQYF
>TRBV7-9|TRBJ2-1|TRBD1|NA
TGTGCCAGCAGATCCAGGGGGACAGGTAATTACAATGAGCAGTTCTTC
CASRSRGTGNYNEQFF
>TRBV28|TRBJ1-3|NA|NA
TGTGCCAGCAGTTTATCGCGGGCGTCCGGAAACACCATATATTTT
CASSLSRASGNTIYF
>TRBV10-3|TRBJ2-7|TRBD2|NA
TGTGCCATCAGTGTACGGGGGGAGGGATCCTACGAGCAGTACTTC
CAISVRGEGSYEQYF
>TRBV28|TRBJ1-1|NA|NA
TGTGCCAGCAGGATAGATCTATGGACTGAAGCTTTCTTT
CASRIDLWTEAFF
>TRBV28|TRBJ1-4|NA|NA
TGTGCCAGCAGCGGTGGGAGTAAGACGAATGAAAAACTGTTTTTT
CASSGGSKTNEKLFF
>TRBV11-2|TRBJ1-6|TRBD1|NA
TGTGCCAGCAGCTTTAATTTACAGGGGAGCTCCTATAATTCACCCCTCCACTTT
CASSFNLQGSSYNSPLHF
>TRBV5-1|TRBJ2-5|TRBD2|NA
TGCGCCAGCAGCTTGGGGCTAGCGGGAGGTCCCGCAGGGACCCAGTACTTC
CASSLGLAGGPAGTQYF
>TRBV5-4|TRBJ1-6|NA|once
TGTGCCAGCAGCCCCGGACAGAATAATTCACCCCTCCACTTT
CASSPGQNNSPLHF
>TRBV2|TRBJ1-2|NA|NA
TGTGCCAGCATTCCGGGGGGTGGCTACACCTTC
CASIPGGGYTF